The 19 T cell receptor beta chains presented below share a single source sample, sequenced in a study of T-cell reconstitution after alpha-beta-depleted transplantation in children. Unique molecular identifiers were used in preparing the TCRbeta library. From the PCR reads, TCRdb called clonotypes with MiXCR, one entry per CDR3 protein. Here the sample spans 490,000 or so distinct CDR3 sequences, under 15% being singletons. This sample comprised PBMCs from the stem cell graft donor, obtained from the stem cell graft. These receptors were collected from a human donor who donated a stem cell graft to a child with combined immunodeficiency.

This clonotype was detected many times. J is TRBJ2-1 and V is TRBV29-1, with TRBD2 as a possible D gene (5 bases). CDR1 SQVTM and CDR2 ANQGSEA come from the germline V gene. The CDR3 loop spans 12 amino acids. Trimming removed 7 bases from V and 4 bases from J, with 11 bases in between. Written as DNA, the CDR3 is TGCAGCGCCGAAGGGAGATACAATGAGCAGTTCTTC. Its protein is CSAEGRYNEQFF.

The chain recombines TRBV15 with TRBJ2-7, with D possibly being TRBD1 or TRBD2 (6 bases each). The germline V gene has CDR1 LNHNV and CDR2 YYDKDF (reference sequence). The CDR3 contains 15 residues. The V end was cut by 0 bases, the J end by 6 bases, with 15 bases between. The CDR3 DNA is TGTGCCACCAGCAGAGAGCGGGACACGGCTCGCGAGCAGTACTTC. Translation gives CATSRERDTAREQYF.

This clonotype has a count of ten or more. As DNA, the CDR3 is TGTGCCAGCAGTTTGCGCGGGGGATCCCAAGAGACCCAGTACTTC. It translates to CASSLRGGSQETQYF. The rearrangement links TRBV12-3 or TRBV12-4 to TRBJ2-5; 7 bases are a match to TRBD2. The CDR3 runs to 15 residues. V gave up 3 bases and J gave up 1 base; unmatched junction bases: 5.

The chain carries TRBV2 and TRBJ2-1; D gene unclear. V lost 7 bases and J lost 8, with 9 bases in between. There are 11 residues in the CDR3. In germline, CDR1 is SNHLY, CDR2 FYNNEI. The CDR3 loop is CASTPIDEQFF. The CDR3 DNA is TGTGCCAGCACCCCCATCGATGAGCAGTTCTTC.

This clonotype was observed many times. The chain is built from TRBV5-1 and TRBJ2-1, with TRBD1 as a possible D gene (5 bases). The germline V gene has CDR1 SGHRS and CDR2 YFSETQ. The CDR3 runs 13 residues. V lost 5 bases and J 3 bases, leaving 9 bases between the germline ends. Here the CDR3 reads CASRLDSYNEQFF. The CDR3 DNA follows: TGCGCCAGCAGGTTAGACAGCTACAATGAGCAGTTCTTC.

The V and J genes are TRBV4-1 and TRBJ1-2, with 7 bases fitting TRBD1. This CDR3 comprises 17 residues. Looked up from germline, CDR1 is MGHRA and CDR2 is YSYEKL. V dropped 1 base and J dropped 6; count of bases not matched to a gene: 14. In DNA form, the CDR3 reads TGCGCCAGCAGCCAAGGTAGGCAGACAGGGACGATTCATGGCTACACCTTC. Translated, it gives CASSQGRQTGTIHGYTF.

This clonotype was detected only a few times. The chain combines TRBV6-5 with TRBJ1-6, with TRBD1 as a possible D gene (6 bases). The CDR3 is 17 residues long. V gave up 6 bases and J gave up 7 bases, with 22 bases separating them. Per the germline V gene, CDR1 is MNHEY and CDR2 is SVGAGI. CDR3 protein: CASSPQFPGGVNSPLHF. The CDR3 DNA is TGTGCCAGCAGCCCCCAATTCCCGGGGGGCGTGAATTCACCCCTCCACTTT.

This clonotype has at least ten counts. The chain carries TRBV7-2 and TRBJ1-2, with no clear D. The CDR3 covers 14 residues. Germline V CDR1 and CDR2: SGHTA, FQGNSA. V lost 5 bases to trimming and J lost 6 bases, with 16 bases between them. CDR3 sequence: CASSPVPSRDGYTF. Written as DNA, the CDR3 is TGTGCCAGCAGCCCTGTGCCCTCAAGGGATGGCTACACCTTC.

This clonotype was observed a few times. V gene TRBV29-1 combines with J gene TRBJ1-1, with TRBD1 as a possible D gene (5 bases). The V end lost 2 bases, the J end lost 3 bases, and 16 bases lay between the germline ends. The CDR3 covers 15 residues. From germline, CDR1 is SQVTM and CDR2 ANQGSEA. CDR3 residues: CSVESPAGRYTEAFF. The DNA of the CDR3 is TGCAGCGTTGAATCCCCTGCAGGGAGGTACACTGAAGCTTTCTTT.

This clonotype has a count of ten or more. The chain joins TRBV19 to TRBJ2-7, with 8 bases that match TRBD1. Trimming at V came to 6 bases and at J to 2 bases, leaving 3 bases not matched to a gene. The CDR3 covers 13 residues. Germline lookup yields CDR1 LNHDA and CDR2 SQIVND (reference sequence). CDR3 in amino acids: CASRGQGPYEQYF. DNA of the CDR3: TGTGCCAGTAGAGGACAGGGTCCCTACGAGCAGTACTTC. The whole variable domain, filled in from reference TRBV19 and TRBJ2-7, reads DGGITQSPKYLFRKEGQNVTLSCEQNLNHDAMYWYRQDPGQGLRLIYYSQIVNDFQKGDIAEGYSVSREKKESFPLTVTSAQKNPTAFYLCASRGQGPYEQYFGPGTRLTVT.

This sequence joins TRBV7-9 and TRBJ2-7; D is undetermined. V lost 0 bases and J lost 5, with 8 bases in between. CDR1 is SEHNR, CDR2 FQNEAQ, per germline (reference sequence). The CDR3 runs 13 residues. The CDR3, as DNA: TGTGCCAGCAGCTTAGCCGGGTCCAACGAGCAGTACTTC. This sequence encodes CASSLAGSNEQYF.

This clonotype was picked up many times. Here the CDR3 DNA reads TGTGCCAGCAGGCGATCTAGCGGGAGACAAGGCACAGATACGCAGTATTTT. Translated, it gives CASRRSSGRQGTDTQYF. The genes are TRBV27 and TRBJ2-3; TRBD2 matches at 10 bases. Germline CDR1 MNHEY, CDR2 SMNVEV (reference sequence). The CDR3 loop spans 17 amino acids. With V trimmed by 6 bases and J by 1 base, 10 bases remained unmatched.

At least ten counts were recorded for this clonotype. This chain connects TRBV20-1 to TRBJ2-3; D not resolved. The CDR3 is made up of 11 amino acids. The V gene lost 5 bases and the J gene lost 5 bases, with 8 bases spanning the gap. CDR1 is DFQATT and CDR2 is SNEGSKA in the germline V gene (reference sequence). Here the CDR3 reads CSADLGDTQYF. The CDR3 DNA reads TGCAGTGCTGACTTGGGAGATACGCAGTATTTT.

The chain joins TRBV20-1 to TRBJ2-3; TRBD1 agrees at 8 bases. Germline loops: CDR1 DFQATT, CDR2 SNEGSKA (reference sequence). The CDR3 covers 14 residues. V was pared by 4 bases and J by 6 bases, with 9 bases of the junction left unmatched. For the CDR3, the DNA is TGCAGTGCTACGGACAGGGAGATTCGGGATACGCAGTATTTT. This codes for CSATDREIRDTQYF.

This clonotype was seen a few times. The gene calls are TRBV4-3 and TRBJ2-7; 13 bases fit TRBD2. In germline, CDR1 is LGHNA, CDR2 YSLEER. Losses at the gene ends were 6 bases for V and 4 bases for J; bases not matched to a gene: 3. This CDR3 contains 14 residues. The CDR3 DNA follows: TGCGCCAGCAGTCCGACTAGCGGGAGGTACGAGCAGTACTTC. Translated: CASSPTSGRYEQYF.

This clonotype has only one observation. This rearrangement joins TRBV5-4 to TRBJ2-3, with 8 bases that match TRBD2. Germline trimming cut 3 bases from V and 2 bases from J; bases unmatched to any gene: 17. The CDR3 loop spans 19 amino acids. Germline CDR1 is SGHNT and CDR2 is YYREEE (reference sequence). Here the CDR3 reads CASSSLRDGAGDYTDTQYF. CDR3 DNA: TGTGCCAGCAGCTCCCTTCGGGACGGAGCGGGGGACTACACAGATACGCAGTATTTT.

The chain has TRBV2 and TRBJ2-1; 7 nucleotides align to TRBD2. The J segment lost 8 bases and the V segment lost 9 bases, leaving 19 bases of the junction unmatched. The CDR3 consists of 16 residues. The V gene's germline CDR1 is SNHLY and CDR2 FYNNEI. The CDR3, as DNA: TGTGCCAGATATGACTTAGGACTAGTCTCTGTCGATGAGCAGTTCTTC. Amino acid sequence: CARYDLGLVSVDEQFF.

The rearrangement uses TRBV12-3 or TRBV12-4 and TRBJ2-1, with 10 positions matching TRBD2. V dropped 8 bases and J dropped 5; count of bases not matched to a gene: 9. The CDR3 consists of 15 residues. CDR3 coding DNA: TGTGCCAGCGATATCACCCTAGCGGGAGACAATGAGCAGTTCTTC. This translates into CASDITLAGDNEQFF.

The sample holds a few counts of this clonotype. The chain recombines TRBV10-3 with TRBJ1-3, with D hard to call. The CDR3 runs to 13 residues. The V and J ends lost 6 bases and 2 bases respectively, with 8 bases between them. Germline V gene data show CDR1 as ENHRY and CDR2 as SYGVKD. As DNA, the CDR3 is TGTGCCATCAGCACCGGGACTGGAAACACCATATATTTT. It translates to CAISTGTGNTIYF.